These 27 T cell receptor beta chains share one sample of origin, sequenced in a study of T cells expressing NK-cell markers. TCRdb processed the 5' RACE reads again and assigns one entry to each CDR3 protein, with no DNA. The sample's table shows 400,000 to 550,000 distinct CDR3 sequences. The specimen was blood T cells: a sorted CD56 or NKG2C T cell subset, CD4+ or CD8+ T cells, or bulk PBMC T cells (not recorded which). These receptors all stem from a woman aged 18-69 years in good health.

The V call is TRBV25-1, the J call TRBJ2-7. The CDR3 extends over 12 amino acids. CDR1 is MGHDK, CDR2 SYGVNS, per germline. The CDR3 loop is CASSDLGYEQYF.

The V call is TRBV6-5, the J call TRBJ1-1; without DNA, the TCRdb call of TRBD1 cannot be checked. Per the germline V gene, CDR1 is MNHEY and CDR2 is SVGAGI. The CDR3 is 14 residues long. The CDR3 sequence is CASSYAGWDTEAFF.

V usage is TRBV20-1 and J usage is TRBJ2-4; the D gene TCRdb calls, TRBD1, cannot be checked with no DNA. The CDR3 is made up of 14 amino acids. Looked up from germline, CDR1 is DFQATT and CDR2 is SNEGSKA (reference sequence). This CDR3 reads CSAGDRGVGNIQYF.

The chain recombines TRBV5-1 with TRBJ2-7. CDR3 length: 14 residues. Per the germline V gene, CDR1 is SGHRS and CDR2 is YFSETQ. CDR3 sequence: CASSLASLAYEQYF.

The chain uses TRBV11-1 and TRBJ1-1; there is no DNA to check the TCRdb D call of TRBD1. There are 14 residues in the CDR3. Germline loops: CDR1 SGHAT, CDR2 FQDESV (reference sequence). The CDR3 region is CASIPGQANTEAFF.

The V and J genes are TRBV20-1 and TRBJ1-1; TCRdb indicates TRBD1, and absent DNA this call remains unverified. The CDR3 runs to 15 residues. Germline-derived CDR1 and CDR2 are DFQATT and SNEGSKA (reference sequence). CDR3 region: CSAGLPGQMNTEAFF.

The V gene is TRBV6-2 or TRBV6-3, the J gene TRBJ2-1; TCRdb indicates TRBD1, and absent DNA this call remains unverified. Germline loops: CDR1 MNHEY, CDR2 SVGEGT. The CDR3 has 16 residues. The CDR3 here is CASSQWGTPANNEQFF.

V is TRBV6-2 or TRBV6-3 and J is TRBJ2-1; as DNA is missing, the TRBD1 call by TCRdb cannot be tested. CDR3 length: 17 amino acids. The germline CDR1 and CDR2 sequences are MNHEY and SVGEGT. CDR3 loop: CASSYPTSGASYNEQFF.

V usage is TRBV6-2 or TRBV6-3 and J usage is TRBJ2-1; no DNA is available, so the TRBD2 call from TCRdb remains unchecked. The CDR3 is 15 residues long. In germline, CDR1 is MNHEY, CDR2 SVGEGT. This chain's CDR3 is CASSCVREGYNEQFF.

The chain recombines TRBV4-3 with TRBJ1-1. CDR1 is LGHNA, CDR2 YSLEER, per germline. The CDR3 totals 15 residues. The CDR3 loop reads CASSLGRVRNTEAFF.

CDR3 region: CASSLEGSGRVVDTQYF. The chain employs TRBV5-5 and TRBJ2-3; the D gene TCRdb calls, TRBD2, cannot be checked with no DNA. The germline gives CDR1 SGHKS, CDR2 YYEKEE (reference sequence). The CDR3 loop spans 17 amino acids.

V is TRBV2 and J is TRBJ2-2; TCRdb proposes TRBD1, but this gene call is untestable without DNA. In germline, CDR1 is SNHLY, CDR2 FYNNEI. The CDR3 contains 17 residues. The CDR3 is CASKGGTGALITGELFF. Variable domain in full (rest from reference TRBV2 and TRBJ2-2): EPEVTQTPSHQVTQMGQEVILRCVPISNHLYFYWYRQILGQKVEFLVSFYNNEISEKSEIFDDQFSVERPDGSNFTLKIRSTKLEDSAMYFCASKGGTGALITGELFFGEGSRLTVL.

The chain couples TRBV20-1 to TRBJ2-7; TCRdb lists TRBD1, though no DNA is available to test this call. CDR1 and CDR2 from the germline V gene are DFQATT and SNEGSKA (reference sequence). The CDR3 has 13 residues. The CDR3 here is CSAFGQSLNEQYF.

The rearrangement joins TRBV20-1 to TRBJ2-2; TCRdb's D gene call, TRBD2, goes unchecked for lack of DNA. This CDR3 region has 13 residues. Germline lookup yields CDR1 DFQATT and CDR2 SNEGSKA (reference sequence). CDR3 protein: CSARSGAEGELFF.

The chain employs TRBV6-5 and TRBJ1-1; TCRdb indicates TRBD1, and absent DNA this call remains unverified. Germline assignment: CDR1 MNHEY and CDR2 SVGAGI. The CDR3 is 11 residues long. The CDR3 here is CASSYGGAAFF.

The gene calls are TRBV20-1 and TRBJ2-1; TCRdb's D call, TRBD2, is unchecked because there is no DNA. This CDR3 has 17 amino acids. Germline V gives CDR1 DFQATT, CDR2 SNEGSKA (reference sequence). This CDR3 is CSARDYLAGGDYNEQFF.

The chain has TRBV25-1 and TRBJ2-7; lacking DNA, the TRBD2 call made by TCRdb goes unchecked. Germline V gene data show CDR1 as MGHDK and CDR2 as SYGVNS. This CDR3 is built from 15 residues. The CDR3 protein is CASSSGTSGFYEQYF.

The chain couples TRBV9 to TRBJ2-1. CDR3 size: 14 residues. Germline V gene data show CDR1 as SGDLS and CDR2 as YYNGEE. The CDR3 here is CASSVGVGYNEQFF.

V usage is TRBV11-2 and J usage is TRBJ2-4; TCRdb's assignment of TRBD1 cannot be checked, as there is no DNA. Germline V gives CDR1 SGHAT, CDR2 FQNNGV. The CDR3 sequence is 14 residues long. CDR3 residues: CASTPSRGLGIQYF.

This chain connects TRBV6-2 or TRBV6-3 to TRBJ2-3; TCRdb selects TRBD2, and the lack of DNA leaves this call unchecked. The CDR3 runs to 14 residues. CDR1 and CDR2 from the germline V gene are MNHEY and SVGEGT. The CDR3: CASSRSGGSDTQYF.

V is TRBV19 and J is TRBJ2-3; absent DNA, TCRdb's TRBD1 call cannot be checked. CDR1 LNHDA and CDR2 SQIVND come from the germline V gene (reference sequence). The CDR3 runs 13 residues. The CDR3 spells CASSDRAGDTQYF.

The CDR3 is CASSLLPITDTQYF. The rearrangement links TRBV11-2 to TRBJ2-3. There are 14 residues in the CDR3. Looked up from germline, CDR1 is SGHAT and CDR2 is FQNNGV.

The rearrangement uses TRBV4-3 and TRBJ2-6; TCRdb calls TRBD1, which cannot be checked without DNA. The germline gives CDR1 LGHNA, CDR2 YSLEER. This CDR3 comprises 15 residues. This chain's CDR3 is CASKQGVGGANVLTF.

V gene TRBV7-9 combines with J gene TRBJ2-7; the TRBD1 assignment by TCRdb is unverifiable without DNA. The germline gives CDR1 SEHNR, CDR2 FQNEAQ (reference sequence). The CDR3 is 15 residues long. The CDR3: CASSSTTRVPYEQYF.

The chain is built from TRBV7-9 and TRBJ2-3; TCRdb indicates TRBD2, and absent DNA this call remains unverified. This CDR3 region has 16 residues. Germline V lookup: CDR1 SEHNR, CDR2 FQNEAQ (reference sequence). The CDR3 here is CASSSDGTQSTDTQYF. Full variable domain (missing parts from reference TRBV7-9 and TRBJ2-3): DTGVSQNPRHKITKRGQNVTFRCDPISEHNRLYWYRQTLGQGPEFLTYFQNEAQLEKSRLLSDRFSAERPKGSFSTLEIQRTEQGDSAMYLCASSSDGTQSTDTQYFGPGTRLTVL.

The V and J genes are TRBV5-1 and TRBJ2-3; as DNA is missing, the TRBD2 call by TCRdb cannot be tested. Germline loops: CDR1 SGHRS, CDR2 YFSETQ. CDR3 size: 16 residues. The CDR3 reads CASSSGLAWTTDTQYF.

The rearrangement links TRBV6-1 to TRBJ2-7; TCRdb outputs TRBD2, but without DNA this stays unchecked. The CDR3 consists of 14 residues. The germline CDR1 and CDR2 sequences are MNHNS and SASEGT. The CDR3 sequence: CASSTPGLDMRQYF.